This T cell receptor beta chain stems from a study of T cells in Graves' hyperthyroidism and ophthalmopathy. Study at large: Staff took peripheral blood when the initial diagnosis was made, before any treatment began.

TCR beta CDR3 sequences were amplified from RNA transcripts. HTBI primers were used for first-round RT-PCR of the TCR CDR3. TCRdb passed the multiplex PCR reads through MiXCR, listing each CDR3 protein once. The table has a few hundred thousand distinct CDR3 sequences, more than 14% seen once. This CDR3 contains 11 residues. Per germline, CDR1 DFQATT and CDR2 SNEGSKA (reference sequence). Trimming left V 3 bases short and J 4 bases short, with 3 bases between. Duration under 3 months, a NOSPECS grade of at least 4, and a Clinical Activity Score of at least 3 characterized the ophthalmopathy patients. Patients were excluded because of uncontrolled infection, other autoimmune disease, pregnancy or lactation. This clonotype was detected many times.

The TCR comes from a woman in her twenties or thirties with Graves' ophthalmopathy. Sequencing used blood. The chain joins TRBV20-1 to TRBJ2-2; D is uncertain. For the CDR3, the DNA is TGCAGTGCTAGCAGCACCGGGGAGCTGTTTTTT. It translates to CSASSTGELFF.